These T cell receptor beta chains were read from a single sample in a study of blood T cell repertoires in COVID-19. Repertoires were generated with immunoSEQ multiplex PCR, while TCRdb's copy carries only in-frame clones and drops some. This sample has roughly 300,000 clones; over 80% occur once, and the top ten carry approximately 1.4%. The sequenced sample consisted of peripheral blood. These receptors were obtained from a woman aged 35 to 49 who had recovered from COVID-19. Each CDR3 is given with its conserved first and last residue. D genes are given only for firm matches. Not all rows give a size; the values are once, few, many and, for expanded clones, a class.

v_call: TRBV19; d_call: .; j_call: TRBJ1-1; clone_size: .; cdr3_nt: TGTGCCACCCGAGAACAGCGGTATTCGGACACTGAAGCTTTCTTT; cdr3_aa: CATREQRYSDTEAFF
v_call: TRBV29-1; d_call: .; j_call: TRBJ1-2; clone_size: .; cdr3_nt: TGCAGCGTTGAGGTGATGGGCGGCAGGGACTATGGCTACACCTTC; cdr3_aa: CSVEVMGGRDYGYTF
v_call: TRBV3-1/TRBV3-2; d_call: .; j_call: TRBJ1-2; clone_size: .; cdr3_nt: TGTGCCAGCAGCCTCGGGACAAAAGAGGGTTATGGCTACACCTTC; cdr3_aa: CASSLGTKEGYGYTF
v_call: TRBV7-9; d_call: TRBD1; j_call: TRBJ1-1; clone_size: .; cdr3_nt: TGTGCCAGCAGCTCGTTGACAGGGTTGGCTTTCTTT; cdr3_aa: CASSSLTGLAFF
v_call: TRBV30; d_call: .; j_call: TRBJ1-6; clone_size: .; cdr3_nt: TGTGCCTGGAGTGTAGCCCGGGTCTCCTATAATTCACCCCTCCACTTT; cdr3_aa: CAWSVARVSYNSPLHF
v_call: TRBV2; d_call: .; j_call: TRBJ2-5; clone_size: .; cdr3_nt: TGTGCCAGCAGTGAAGGCAGGGGTTTAGAGACCCAGTACTTC; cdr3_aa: CASSEGRGLETQYF
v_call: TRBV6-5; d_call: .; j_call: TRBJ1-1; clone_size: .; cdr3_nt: TGTGCCAGCAGTCAAATTAACACAATGGAAGCTTTCTTT; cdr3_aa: CASSQINTMEAFF
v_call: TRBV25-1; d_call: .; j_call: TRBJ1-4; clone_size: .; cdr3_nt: TGTGCCAGCAGCCTCTTAAGGGGGAGTAAACTGTTTTTT; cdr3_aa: CASSLLRGSKLFF
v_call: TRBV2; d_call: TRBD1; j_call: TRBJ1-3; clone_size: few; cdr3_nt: TGTGCCAGCAGGTCGACAGGGAGCTCTGGAAACACCATATATTTT; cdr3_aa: CASRSTGSSGNTIYF
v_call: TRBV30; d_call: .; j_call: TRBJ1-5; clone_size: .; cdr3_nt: TGTGCCTGGAGTAACTCCTGGAGGGAGCCCCAGCATTTT; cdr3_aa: CAWSNSWREPQHF
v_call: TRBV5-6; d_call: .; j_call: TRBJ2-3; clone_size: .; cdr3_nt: TGTGCCAGCAGCAGTATAGTCTACTACGCCACAGATACGCAGTATTTT; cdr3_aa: CASSSIVYYATDTQYF
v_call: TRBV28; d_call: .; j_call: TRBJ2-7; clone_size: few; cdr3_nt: TGTGCCAGCCTAGGGAGTGTTGAGCAGTACTTC; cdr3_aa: CASLGSVEQYF
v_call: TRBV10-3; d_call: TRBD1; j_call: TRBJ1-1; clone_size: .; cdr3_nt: TGTGCCATCAACCAGAACGGACAGGGGGCGAACACTGAAGCTTTCTTT; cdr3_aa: CAINQNGQGANTEAFF
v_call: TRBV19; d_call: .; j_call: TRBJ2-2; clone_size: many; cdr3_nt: TGTGCCAGTAGTGCCGGCAGGGCCACCGGGGAGCTGTTTTTT; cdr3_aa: CASSAGRATGELFF
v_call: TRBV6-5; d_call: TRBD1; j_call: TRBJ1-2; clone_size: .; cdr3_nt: TGTGCCAGCCTAGGGACAGTTTACTATGGCTACACCTTC; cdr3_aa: CASLGTVYYGYTF
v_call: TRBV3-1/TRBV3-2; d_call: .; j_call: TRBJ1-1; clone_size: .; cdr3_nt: TGTGCCAGCAGTTTCAGGGTGAACACTGAAGCTTTCTTT; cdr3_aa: CASSFRVNTEAFF